This passage covers 18 T cell receptor beta chains from one sample sequenced in a study of T cell repertoires in aging, cancer and after chemotherapy. A mixed TRB-A/B primer pool amplified rearranged TRB by multiplex touch-down PCR. TCRdb processed the multiplex PCR reads anew with MiXCR; each CDR3 protein has one entry. Of under 5,500 distinct CDR3 sequences listed, 35% to 50% were seen once; the top ten hold roughly 6.8%. Amplification of TCR beta used genomic DNA extracted from peripheral blood. Sequenced input: blood. The receptors come from a human donor with a blood cancer.

This rearrangement joins TRBV27 to TRBJ2-3; the D is unclear. The CDR3 extends over 14 amino acids. The V gene lost 5 bases and the J gene lost 0 bases, with 9 bases spanning the gap. Germline V gene sequence: CDR1 MNHEY, CDR2 SMNVEV (reference sequence). This chain's CDR3 is CASSKTTSTDTQYF. The CDR3 DNA reads as TGTGCCAGCAGTAAAACAACTAGCACAGATACGCAGTATTTT.

This clonotype was counted a few times. V is TRBV6-5 and J is TRBJ1-2; 7 positions agree with TRBD1. The germline gives CDR1 MNHEY, CDR2 SVGAGI. V lost 2 bases and J lost 7; bases outside the gene matches: 4. The CDR3 runs to 13 residues. The CDR3 coding sequence is TGTGCCAGCAGTTACCGGGACAGATCTGGCTACACCTTC. Translating gives CASSYRDRSGYTF.

The chain has TRBV11-1 and TRBJ2-5; maybe TRBD2 (5 bases). The CDR3 runs 14 residues. V gave up 1 base and J gave up 2 bases, with 8 bases separating them. Looked up from germline, CDR1 is SGHAT and CDR2 is FQDESV (reference sequence). Here the CDR3 reads CASSLGWEQETQYF. The CDR3 nucleotides are TGTGCCAGCAGCTTAGGCTGGGAGCAAGAGACCCAGTACTTC.

The V call is TRBV6-5, the J call TRBJ1-4, with 7 nucleotides matching TRBD1. The germline CDR1 and CDR2 sequences are MNHEY and SVGAGI. V lost 6 bases to trimming and J lost 5 bases; unmatched junction nucleotides: 6. The CDR3 spans 14 residues. The CDR3 DNA reads TGTGCCAGCAGCTCTGACAGGGCGAATGAAAAACTGTTTTTT. This translates into CASSSDRANEKLFF.

The V and J genes are TRBV6-2 or TRBV6-3 and TRBJ2-2; D possibly uses TRBD1 or TRBD2 (6 bases each). The CDR3 extends over 19 amino acids. Germline V gene data show CDR1 as MNHEY and CDR2 as SVGEGT. Trimming removed 7 bases at V and 1 base at J, with 25 bases between. This CDR3 is CASIHWRLGGSRNTGELFF. CDR3 DNA sequence: TGTGCCAGCATCCACTGGCGGTTAGGGGGGTCCCGGAACACCGGGGAGCTGTTTTTT.

There are a few counts of this clonotype. The genes are TRBV6-2 or TRBV6-3 and TRBJ2-1; 7 bases fit TRBD1. Germline loops: CDR1 MNHEY, CDR2 SVGEGT. The CDR3 sequence is 13 residues long. With V trimmed by 2 bases and J by 9 bases, 4 bases remained unmatched. The CDR3 reads CASSYPNRGEQFF. Written as DNA, the CDR3 is TGTGCCAGCAGTTACCCGAACAGGGGTGAGCAGTTCTTC.

The chain uses TRBV5-4 and TRBJ2-3; no definite D call. This CDR3 contains 11 residues. V lost 3 bases and J 6 bases, leaving 5 bases between the germline ends. Germline V CDR1 and CDR2: SGHNT, YYREEE (reference sequence). This CDR3 is CASSSEDTQYF. The CDR3 DNA reads as TGTGCCAGCAGCTCGGAGGATACGCAGTATTTT.

This clonotype was counted only a few times. This chain joins TRBV6-5 and TRBJ2-2; either TRBD1 or TRBD2 may supply D (5 bases each). The CDR3 is 16 residues long. Per germline, CDR1 MNHEY and CDR2 SVGAGI. The V gene lost 5 bases and the J gene lost 7 bases, with 20 bases spanning the gap. Written as DNA, the CDR3 is TGTGCCAGCAGTACTACGGGACCGAAGTTAGTCGGGGAGCTGTTTTTT. Protein sequence: CASSTTGPKLVGELFF.

In regard to this clonotype: Being one base from a much bigger clone, this may be a read error. The chain couples TRBV30 to TRBJ2-2, with 8 bases lining up with TRBD1. Germline V lookup: CDR1 GTSNPN, CDR2 SVGIG (reference sequence). CDR3 length: 11 amino acids. The V segment lost 7 bases and the J segment 6 bases; nucleotides outside the gene matches: 1. The CDR3 reads CASGGPGELFF. The CDR3 coding sequence is TGTGCCTCAGGGGGCCCCGGGGAGCTGTTTTTT.

V usage is TRBV30 and J usage is TRBJ1-2; no firm D call. The CDR3 spans 14 residues. Germline CDR1 GTSNPN, CDR2 SVGIG (reference sequence). With 1 base removed from V and 5 bases from J, the gap between germline ends came to 14 bases. Written as DNA, the CDR3 is TGTGCCTGGAGTGAAGGACTCACGGTTTATGGCTACACCTTC. Its translation is CAWSEGLTVYGYTF.

This clonotype was recorded a few times. This chain connects TRBV6-4 to TRBJ2-1; TRBD2 matches at 8 bases. This CDR3 comprises 21 residues. V dropped 3 bases and J dropped 0; count of bases not matched to a gene: 19. From germline, CDR1 is MRHNA and CDR2 SNTAGT. CDR3 bases: TGTGCCAGCAGTGAAAAGGGTCCCGCAACTAGCGGTGTCCTCTCCTACAATGAGCAGTTCTTC. This gives the protein CASSEKGPATSGVLSYNEQFF.

J is TRBJ2-2 and V is TRBV7-2; no reliable D call. Germline lookup yields CDR1 SGHTA and CDR2 FQGNSA. The CDR3 contains 14 residues. V was pared by 2 bases and J by 1 base, with 5 bases between. Here the CDR3 reads CASSLPVNTGELFF. The CDR3 bases are TGTGCCAGCAGCTTACCAGTGAACACCGGGGAGCTGTTTTTT.

The chain couples TRBV30 to TRBJ2-3, with D perhaps matching TRBD1 or TRBD2 (5 bases each). The CDR3 covers 14 residues. CDR1 and CDR2 (germline): GTSNPN, SVGIG (reference sequence). The germline V and J ends were trimmed by 1 base and 3 bases, with 11 bases remaining between them. CDR3 in amino acids: CAWSAGDETDTQYF. CDR3 coding DNA: TGTGCCTGGAGTGCTGGGGACGAAACAGATACGCAGTATTTT.

V usage is TRBV7-2 and J usage is TRBJ2-3; D is possibly TRBD2 (6 bases). Germline CDR1 and CDR2: SGHTA and FQGNSA. CDR3 length equals 15 residues. V lost 5 bases, J lost 0 bases, and 12 bases lay in between. CDR3 loop: CASSVRGTSTDTQYF. CDR3 DNA: TGTGCCAGCAGCGTCCGGGGGACTAGCACAGATACGCAGTATTTT.

The V and J genes are TRBV19 and TRBJ1-5, with 8 bases lining up with TRBD1. Germline V gene lookup returns CDR1 LNHDA and CDR2 SQIVND (reference sequence). The CDR3 covers 16 residues. V dropped 6 bases and J dropped 6; count of bases not matched to a gene: 13. In nucleotides, the CDR3 is TGTGCCAGTAGCCTAAGGTTACAGGGGGTAGGTCAGCCCCAGCATTTT. Translation: CASSLRLQGVGQPQHF.

This chain's CDR3 is CASSRNPLWATNTGELFF. The CDR3 DNA reads as TGTGCCAGCAGCCGCAACCCCCTGTGGGCAACGAACACCGGGGAGCTGTTTTTT. This chain joins TRBV7-9 and TRBJ2-2, with D unclear. V gave up 5 bases and J gave up 0 bases, with 19 bases separating them. Germline V gives CDR1 SEHNR, CDR2 FQNEAQ (reference sequence). The CDR3 is 18 amino acids.

The chain combines TRBV12-3 or TRBV12-4 with TRBJ2-7; no reliable D call. V lost 3 bases to trimming and J lost 4 bases, with 10 bases between them. The CDR3 is made up of 13 amino acids. CDR3 sequence (DNA): TGTGCCAGCAGTTTTAAAGGACCTTACGAGCAGTACTTC. As protein: CASSFKGPYEQYF.

The genes are TRBV19 and TRBJ2-1; maybe TRBD2 (6 bases). CDR1 and CDR2 (germline): LNHDA, SQIVND (reference sequence). V lost 4 bases to trimming and J lost 4 bases, with 14 bases between them. The CDR3 contains 15 residues. The CDR3 region is CASSSGMTAYNEQFF. Written as DNA, the CDR3 is TGTGCCAGTAGTAGCGGGATGACAGCGTACAATGAGCAGTTCTTC. The full variable domain, in which reference TRBV19 and TRBJ2-1 provide the parts outside the CDR3, is DGGITQSPKYLFRKEGQNVTLSCEQNLNHDAMYWYRQDPGQGLRLIYYSQIVNDFQKGDIAEGYSVSREKKESFPLTVTSAQKNPTAFYLCASSSGMTAYNEQFFGPGTRLTVL.